The rows below give T cell receptor beta chains drawn from one sample of a study of beta chain features in type 1 diabetes. Profiled with immunoSEQ multiplex PCR; TCRdb holds only in-frame clones, not every one. The sample includes around 450,000 clones, approximately 10% seen only once; the top ten take more than 0.045%. Sequencing was carried out using naive CD4+ T cells from blood. The receptor set was obtained from a young woman in good health. Both conserved end residues are part of each CDR3.

cdr3_length v_call cdr3_aa
13 TRBV18 CASSPGQGETQYF
15 TRBV19 CASKRRAGDQETQYF
14 TRBV29-1 CSVVRQGAVTEAFF
15 TRBV30 CAWKGTSANTGELVF
15 TRBV2 CASSEGRTDLYGYTF
15 TRBV5-1 CASSPGLARAYEQYF
15 TRBV7-2 CASSPPGGNTGELFF
14 TRBV29-1 CSVEGVEGQGGYTF
13 TRBV29-1 CSVLVPPGETQYF
16 TRBV7-2 CASSSIRAGDKNIQYF
16 TRBV9 CASSPHRARDTGELFF
13 TRBV30 CAWSVGLEYEQYF
12 TRBV2 CASGLSQETQYF
13 TRBV7-2 CASSLEASNEQFF
12 TRBV7-2 CASSSNNQPQHF